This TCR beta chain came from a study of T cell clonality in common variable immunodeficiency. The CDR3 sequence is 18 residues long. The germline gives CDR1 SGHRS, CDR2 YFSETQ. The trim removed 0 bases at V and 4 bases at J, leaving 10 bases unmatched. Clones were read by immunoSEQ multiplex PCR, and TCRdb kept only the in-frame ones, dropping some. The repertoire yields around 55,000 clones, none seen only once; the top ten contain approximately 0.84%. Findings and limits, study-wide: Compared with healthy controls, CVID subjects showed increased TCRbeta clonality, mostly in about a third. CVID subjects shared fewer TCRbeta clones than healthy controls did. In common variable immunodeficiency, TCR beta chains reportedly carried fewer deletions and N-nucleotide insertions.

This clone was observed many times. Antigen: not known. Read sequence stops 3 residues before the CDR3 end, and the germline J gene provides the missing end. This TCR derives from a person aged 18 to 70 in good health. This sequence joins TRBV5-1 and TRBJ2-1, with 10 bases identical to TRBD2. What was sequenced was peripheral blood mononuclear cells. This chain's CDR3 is CASSLVAAGGPGYNEQFF. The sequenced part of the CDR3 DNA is TGCGCCAGCAGCTTGGTCGCAGCGGGAGGGCCGGGGTACAATGAG.